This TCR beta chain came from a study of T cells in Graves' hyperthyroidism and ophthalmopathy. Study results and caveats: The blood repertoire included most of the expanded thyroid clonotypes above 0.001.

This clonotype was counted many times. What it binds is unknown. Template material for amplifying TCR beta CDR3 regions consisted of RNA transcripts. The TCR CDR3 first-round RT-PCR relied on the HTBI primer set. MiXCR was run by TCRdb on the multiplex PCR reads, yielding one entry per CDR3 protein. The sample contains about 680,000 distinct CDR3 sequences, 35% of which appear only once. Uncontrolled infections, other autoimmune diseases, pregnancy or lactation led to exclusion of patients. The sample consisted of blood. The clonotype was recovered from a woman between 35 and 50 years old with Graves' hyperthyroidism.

CDR3 in DNA: TGTGCCAGCAGATGGGGGGAGGCGACTGAAGCTTTCTTT. Translated: CASRWGEATEAFF. The chain joins TRBV2 to TRBJ1-1; perhaps TRBD1 as D (5 bases). V lost 6 bases to trimming and J lost 5 bases, with 13 bases between them. In germline, CDR1 is SNHLY, CDR2 FYNNEI. CDR3 length equals 13 residues. The variable domain in full, completed from reference TRBV2 and TRBJ1-1, reads EPEVTQTPSHQVTQMGQEVILRCVPISNHLYFYWYRQILGQKVEFLVSFYNNEISEKSEIFDDQFSVERPDGSNFTLKIRSTKLEDSAMYFCASRWGEATEAFFGQGTRLTVV.